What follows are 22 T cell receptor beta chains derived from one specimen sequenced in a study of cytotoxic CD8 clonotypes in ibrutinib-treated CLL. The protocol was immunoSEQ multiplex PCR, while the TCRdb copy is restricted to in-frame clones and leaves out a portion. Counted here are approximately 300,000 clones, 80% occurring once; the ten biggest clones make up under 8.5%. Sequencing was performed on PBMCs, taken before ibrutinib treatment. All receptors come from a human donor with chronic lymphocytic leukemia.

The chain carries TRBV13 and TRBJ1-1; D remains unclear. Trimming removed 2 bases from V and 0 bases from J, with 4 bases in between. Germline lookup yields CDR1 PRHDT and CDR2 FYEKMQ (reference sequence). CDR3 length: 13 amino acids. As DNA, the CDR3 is TGTGCCAGCAGCTTATGGGTGAACACTGAAGCTTTCTTT. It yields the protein CASSLWVNTEAFF.

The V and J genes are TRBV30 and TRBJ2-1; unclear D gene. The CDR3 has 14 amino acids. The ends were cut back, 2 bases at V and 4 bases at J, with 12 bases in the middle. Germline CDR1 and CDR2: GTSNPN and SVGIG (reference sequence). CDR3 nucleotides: TGTGCCTGGAGTAAATCGACCGTATACAATGAGCAGTTCTTC. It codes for CAWSKSTVYNEQFF.

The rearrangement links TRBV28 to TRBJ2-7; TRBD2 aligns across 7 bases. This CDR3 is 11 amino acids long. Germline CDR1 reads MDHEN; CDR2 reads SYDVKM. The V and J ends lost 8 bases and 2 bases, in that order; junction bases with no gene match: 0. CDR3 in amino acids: CASGRAYEQYF. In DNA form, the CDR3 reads TGTGCCAGCGGGAGGGCCTACGAGCAGTACTTC.

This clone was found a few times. CDR3 in amino acids: CASRLTVDTEAFF. The DNA of the CDR3 is TGTGCCAGCAGGCTAACTGTGGACACTGAAGCTTTCTTT. The J gene is TRBJ1-1, the V gene TRBV7-9, with unresolved D. CDR1 is SEHNR, CDR2 FQNEAQ, per germline (reference sequence). V lost 6 bases and J lost 3, with 11 bases in between. CDR3 length equals 13 residues.

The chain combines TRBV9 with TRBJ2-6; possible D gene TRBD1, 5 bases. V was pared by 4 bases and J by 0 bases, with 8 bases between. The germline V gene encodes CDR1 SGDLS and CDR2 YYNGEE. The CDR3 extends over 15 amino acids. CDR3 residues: CASSLRGSGANVLTF. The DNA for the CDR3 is TGTGCCAGCAGCCTTAGGGGCTCTGGGGCCAACGTCCTGACTTTC. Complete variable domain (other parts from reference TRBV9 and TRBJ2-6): DSGVTQTPKHLITATGQRVTLRCSPRSGDLSVYWYQQSLDQGLQFLIQYYNGEERAKGNILERFSAQQFPDLHSELNLSSLELGDSALYFCASSLRGSGANVLTFGAGSRLTVL.

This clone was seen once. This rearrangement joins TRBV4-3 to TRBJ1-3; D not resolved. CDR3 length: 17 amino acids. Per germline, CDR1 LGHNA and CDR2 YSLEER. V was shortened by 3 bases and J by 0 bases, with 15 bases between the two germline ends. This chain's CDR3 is CASSQEPASNSGNTIYF. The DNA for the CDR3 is TGCGCCAGCAGCCAGGAGCCTGCTAGTAACTCTGGAAACACCATATATTTT.

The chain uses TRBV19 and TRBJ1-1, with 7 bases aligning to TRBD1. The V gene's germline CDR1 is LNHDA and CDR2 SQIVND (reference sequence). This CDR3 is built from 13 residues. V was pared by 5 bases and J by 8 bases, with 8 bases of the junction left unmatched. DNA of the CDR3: TGTGCCAGTAGTTCTGTAACAGGGGCAGAAGCTTTCTTT. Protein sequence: CASSSVTGAEAFF.

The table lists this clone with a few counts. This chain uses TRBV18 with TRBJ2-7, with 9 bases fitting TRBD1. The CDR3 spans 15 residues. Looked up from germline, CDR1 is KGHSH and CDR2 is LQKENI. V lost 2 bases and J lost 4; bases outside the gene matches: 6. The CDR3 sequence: CASSPIGTGIYEQYF. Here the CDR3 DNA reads TGTGCCAGCTCACCAATCGGGACAGGGATTTACGAGCAGTACTTC.

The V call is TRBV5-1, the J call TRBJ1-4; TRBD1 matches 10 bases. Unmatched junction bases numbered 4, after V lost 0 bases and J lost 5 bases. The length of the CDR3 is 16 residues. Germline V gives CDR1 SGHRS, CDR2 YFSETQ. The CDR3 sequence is CASSLVGGQGNEKLFF. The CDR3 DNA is TGCGCCAGCAGCTTGGTCGGGGGACAGGGGAATGAAAAACTGTTTTTT.

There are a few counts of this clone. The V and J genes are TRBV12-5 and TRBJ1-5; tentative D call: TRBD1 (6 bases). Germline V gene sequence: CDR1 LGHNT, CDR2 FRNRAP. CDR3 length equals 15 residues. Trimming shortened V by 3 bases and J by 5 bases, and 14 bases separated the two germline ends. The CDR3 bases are TGTGCTAGTGGTTTTGGTCTACAGGGTGATCAGCCCCAGCATTTT. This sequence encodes CASGFGLQGDQPQHF.

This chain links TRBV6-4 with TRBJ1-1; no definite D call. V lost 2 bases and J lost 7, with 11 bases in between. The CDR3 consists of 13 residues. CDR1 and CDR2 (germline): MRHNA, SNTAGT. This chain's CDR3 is CASSDGASLEAFF. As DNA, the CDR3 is TGTGCCAGCAGTGACGGTGCTAGTCTTGAAGCTTTCTTT.

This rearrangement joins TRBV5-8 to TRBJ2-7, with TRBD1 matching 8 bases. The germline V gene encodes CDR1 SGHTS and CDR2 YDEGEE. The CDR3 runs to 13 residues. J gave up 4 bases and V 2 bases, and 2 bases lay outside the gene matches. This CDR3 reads CASSFQGAYEQYF. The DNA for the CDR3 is TGTGCCAGCAGCTTTCAGGGGGCTTACGAGCAGTACTTC. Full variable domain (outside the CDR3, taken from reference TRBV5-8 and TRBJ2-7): EAGVTQSPTHLIKTRGQQATLRCSPISGHTSVYWYQQALGLGLQFLLWYDEGEERNRGNFPPRFSGRQFPNYSSELNVNALELEDSALYLCASSFQGAYEQYFGPGTRLTVT.

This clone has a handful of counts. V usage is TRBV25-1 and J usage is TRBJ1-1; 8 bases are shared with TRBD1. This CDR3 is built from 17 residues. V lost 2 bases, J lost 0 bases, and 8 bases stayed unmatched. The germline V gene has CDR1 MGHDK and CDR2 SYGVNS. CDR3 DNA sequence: TGTGCCAGCAGTGAAAGGGGGACAGGTGTAATGAACACTGAAGCTTTCTTT. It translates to CASSERGTGVMNTEAFF.

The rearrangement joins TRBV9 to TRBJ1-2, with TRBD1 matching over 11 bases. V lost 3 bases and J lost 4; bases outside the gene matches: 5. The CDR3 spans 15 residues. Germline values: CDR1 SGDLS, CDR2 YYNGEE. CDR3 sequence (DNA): TGTGCCAGCAGCGCCCGGACAGGGGGCGCCTATGGCTACACCTTC. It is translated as CASSARTGGAYGYTF.

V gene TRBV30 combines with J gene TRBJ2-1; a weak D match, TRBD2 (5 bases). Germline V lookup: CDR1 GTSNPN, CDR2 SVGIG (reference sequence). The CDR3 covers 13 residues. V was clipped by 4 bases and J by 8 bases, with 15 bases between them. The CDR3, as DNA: TGTGCCTGGAATCACGGAGGTAACGATGAGCAGTTCTTC. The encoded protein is CAWNHGGNDEQFF.

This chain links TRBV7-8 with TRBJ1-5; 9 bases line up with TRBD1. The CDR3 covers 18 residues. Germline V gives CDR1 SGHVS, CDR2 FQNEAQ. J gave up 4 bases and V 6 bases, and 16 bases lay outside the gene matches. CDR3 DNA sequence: TGTGCCAGCAGTTCCAGGACCGCCGGGACAGGGCCTAATCAGCCCCAGCATTTT. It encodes CASSSRTAGTGPNQPQHF. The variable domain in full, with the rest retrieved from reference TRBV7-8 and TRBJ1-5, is GAGVSQSPRYKVAKRGQDVALRCDPISGHVSLFWYQQALGQGPEFLTYFQNEAQLDKSGLPSDRFFAERPEGSVSTLKIQRTQQEDSAVYLCASSSRTAGTGPNQPQHFGDGTRLSIL.

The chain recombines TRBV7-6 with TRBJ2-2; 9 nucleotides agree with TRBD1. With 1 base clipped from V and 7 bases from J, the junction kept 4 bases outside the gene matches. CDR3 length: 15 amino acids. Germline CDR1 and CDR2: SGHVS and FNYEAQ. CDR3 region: CASSLETGGHGELFF. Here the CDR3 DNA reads TGTGCCAGCAGCTTAGAGACAGGGGGTCACGGGGAGCTGTTTTTT.

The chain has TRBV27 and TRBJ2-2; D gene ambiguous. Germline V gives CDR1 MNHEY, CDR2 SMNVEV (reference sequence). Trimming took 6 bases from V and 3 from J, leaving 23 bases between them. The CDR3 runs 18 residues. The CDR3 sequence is CASSFSPQFLVYTGELFF. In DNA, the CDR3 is TGTGCCAGCAGCTTCTCCCCACAGTTTCTCGTATACACCGGGGAGCTGTTTTTT.

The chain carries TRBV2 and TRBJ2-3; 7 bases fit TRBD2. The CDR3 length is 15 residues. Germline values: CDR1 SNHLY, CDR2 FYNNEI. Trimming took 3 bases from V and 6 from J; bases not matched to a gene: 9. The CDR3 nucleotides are TGTGCCAGCAGTGACCCTAGCGGAGACTATGATACGCAGTATTTT. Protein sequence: CASSDPSGDYDTQYF.

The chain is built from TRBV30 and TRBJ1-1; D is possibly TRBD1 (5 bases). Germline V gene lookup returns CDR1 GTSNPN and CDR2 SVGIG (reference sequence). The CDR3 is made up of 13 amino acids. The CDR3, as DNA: TGTGCAAACCGGGCGGGACCAAACACTGAAGCTTTCTTT. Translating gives CANRAGPNTEAFF.

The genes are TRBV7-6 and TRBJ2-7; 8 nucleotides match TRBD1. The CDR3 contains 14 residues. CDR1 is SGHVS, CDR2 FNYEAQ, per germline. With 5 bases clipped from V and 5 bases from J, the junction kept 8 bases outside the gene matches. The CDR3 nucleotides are TGTGCCAGCAGCGTTTTCCAGGGGGCCGACGAGCAGTACTTC. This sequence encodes CASSVFQGADEQYF.

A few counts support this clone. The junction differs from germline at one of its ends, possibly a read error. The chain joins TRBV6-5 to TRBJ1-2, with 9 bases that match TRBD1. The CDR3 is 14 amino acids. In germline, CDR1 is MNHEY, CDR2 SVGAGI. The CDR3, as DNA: TGTGCCAGCAGATCACAGGGGGCTAACTATAGCTACACCTTC. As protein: CASRSQGANYSYTF.